This TCR beta chain appears in the sequencing data of a study of Ad26.COV2.S vaccination and SARS-CoV-2 variants. Study in general: The study gave Ad26.COV2.S intramuscularly, once or twice 56 days apart.

Notes on this clone: Its specificity is not known.

With 2 bases clipped from V and 4 bases from J, the junction kept 2 bases outside the gene matches. Per germline, CDR1 MNHNY and CDR2 SVGAGI (reference sequence). The CDR3 covers 14 residues. The treatment here: 19 received Ad26.COV2.S at low or high dose, single or two shots; roughly five received placebo; per-sample allocation not given. Sampling happened 63 days after the first vaccine or placebo injection. Whole-study results and caveats: Post-vaccination breadth of spike-specific CD8+ and CD4+ T cell responses was reportedly substantial.

The method was immunoSEQ multiplex PCR; TCRdb's version includes in-frame clones alone and lacks a portion of them. Of a few hundred thousand clones in the sample, roughly 88% were seen once. The input for sequencing was peripheral blood, taken in a trial of Ad26.COV2.S vaccine versus placebo. This chain joins TRBV6-6 and TRBJ1-1; 9 bases line up with TRBD1. The TCR originated in a person aged 18 to 65 who received the Ad26.COV2.S COVID-19 vaccine or a placebo. The CDR3 nucleotides are TGTGCCAGCAGTTACCAGACAGGGGGCACTGAAGCTTTCTTT. Translating it yields CASSYQTGGTEAFF.